The entry below describes one T cell receptor (beta chain). The antigen this receptor binds is unknown. Base qualities are not provided; no much larger clone lies one nucleotide away. Hyperthyroidism was defined as stable when no progression to ophthalmopathy occurred within 18 months of follow-up. Patients with hyperthyroidism were aged 18 to 65 years, had been newly diagnosed, and had a disease duration of less than 2 months. Patients with other autoimmune diseases, uncontrolled infections, pregnancy or lactation were excluded. Clinical symptoms, serum thyroxine, TRAb, thyroid ultrasound and orbital computed tomography were used for diagnosis. PBMCs were isolated from roughly 10 ml of fresh peripheral blood by Ficoll-Paque density gradient centrifugation. Total RNA was extracted using Trizol reagent, and RNA quality was checked on an Agilent 2100 Bioanalyzer. For repertoire sequencing, the TCR beta CDR3 regions were amplified from RNA transcripts. The first round of RT-PCR was done with HTBI primers and the Qiagen OneStep RT-PCR kit, and was followed by a second round of multiplex PCR, then size selection and purification. Libraries were sequenced on an Illumina HiSeq2000 using paired-end 100 bp reads. The paper's processing steps were these. SOAPnuke was used for read processing, and reads with adapters, uncalled bases, a mean Phred below 15, or no exact constant-primer or identifier match were discarded. COPE v1.2.5 was used to merge high-quality paired reads. Each unique nucleotide sequence was defined as a clonotype, and clonotypes were aligned to IMGT TRB V, D and J references with MiTCR v1.1. The analysis was limited to V-J combinations with a frequency above 0.0001, which together covered approximately 99% of repertoires. A TCR clonal expansion and chaos score per V-J combination was defined as the ratio of F50 clonal expansion to chaos observed in the TCRdist matrix. Welch's t-statistics and random forest were used to narrow the features down to more than 10 V-J combinations, which were then fed into a naive Bayes classifier. The similarity between thyroid and blood repertoires was quantified using the Morisita-Horn index. Starting from the raw public reads, TCRdb applied fastp trimming at Q25, assembled clones with MiXCR and retained in-frame beta chains. For every CDR3 protein sequence, its rows merge into one entry that carries the most common genes and DNA. In this record, the V and J calls reflect TCRdb's handling and not the investigators' own analysis. The sample yields over 500,000 distinct CDR3 sequences; 20% to 25% were counted once. The ten largest clones take up roughly 6.9% of the sample.

This specimen comes from a study of Graves' ophthalmopathy and Graves' hyperthyroidism (dated by TCRdb to the late 2010s). Looking at the study overall: Peripheral blood was collected at initial diagnosis, prior to any treatment. The approximately 90 discovery patients were divided at random into training and test sets in a 7:3 ratio. In total, approximately 130 blood samples were TCR-sequenced: around 42 ophthalmopathy, about 75 hyperthyroidism and about 17 hyperthyroidism-to-ophthalmopathy patients. T-cell repertoires of thyroid tissue and blood were compared in over five hyperthyroidism patients. The independent validation cohort included about 20 hyperthyroidism patients plus 17 patients who later progressed from hyperthyroidism to ophthalmopathy. TCR beta repertoire signatures were used to distinguish Graves' ophthalmopathy from Graves' hyperthyroidism and to predict progression to ophthalmopathy. Following sampling, methimazole starting at 30 mg daily was administered to hyperthyroidism patients, and high-dose intravenous methylprednisolone was administered to ophthalmopathy patients. To explore V-J signatures distinguishing ophthalmopathy from hyperthyroidism, a discovery set of 100 patients (fewer than 45 ophthalmopathy, about 57 stable hyperthyroidism) was enrolled.

Broader findings and caveats from the paper: Sample size was not statistically predetermined, and group allocation was not concealed from the investigators. Among expanded thyroid clonotypes with frequency above 0.001, most also showed up in blood, which suggests that blood repertoires may reflect the thyroid immune response. The 13-signature model separated ophthalmopathy from stable hyperthyroidism with approximately 90% sensitivity and just under 84% specificity in cross-validation, and 80%/75% in the test set. In validation, the model predicted ophthalmopathy progression with less than 71% sensitivity and about 73% specificity; 12 predicted patients were CT-confirmed with GO in a median of approximately six months.

The CDR1 and CDR2 encoded by the germline V gene are SGHVS and FQNEAQ. Inclusive of the bounding cysteine and phenylalanine, the CDR3 is 17 residues long. Just the 51-base CDR3 DNA is kept, in frame starting at base 1. The junction carries 17 bases between V and J, which are trimmed by 3 bases and 0 bases respectively. The TCR comes from a woman between 18 and 30 years old with stable Graves' hyperthyroidism. Some clones in this sample may be carry-over from other donors' samples. Donor details come from another sample of the same person, matched by shared clones. The sample comprised peripheral blood. The receptor chain draws on TRBV7-8 and TRBJ1-1; a weak D assignment points to TRBD1 (6 bases agree). DNA sequence: TGTGCCAGCAGCTTGGACTTCCGGGACACCCTGAACACTGAAGCTTTCTTT. It specifies CASSLDFRDTLNTEAFF.